Listed below are T cell receptor beta chains from one sample, sequenced in a study of T-cell reconstitution after alpha-beta-depleted transplantation in children. Each CDR3 protein gets one entry after TCRdb re-called the PCR reads with MiXCR. In the table there are 120,000 to 150,000 distinct CDR3 sequences, about 9% of which are singletons. Sample: PBMCs, mostly from graft donor cells, taken 180 days after TCRalphabeta/CD19-depleted stem cell transplant. The receptors were gathered from a female patient between 2 and 10 years old who had a stem cell transplant for congenital amegakaryocytic thrombocytopenia, so the T cells may come from the graft donor. Each CDR3 is given with its conserved first and last residue. The order of the fields is V gene, D gene, J gene, clone size, CDR3 DNA, CDR3 protein. The D gene is left open where the match is weak. The size field is filled for only some rows; it gives once, few, many or a size class.

>TRBV11-3|TRBD2|TRBJ2-1|many
TGTGCCAGCAGCAGGGGACTAGCGGGGGGTAATGAGCAGTTCTTC
CASSRGLAGGNEQFF
>TRBV12-3/TRBV12-4|TRBD1|TRBJ2-3|few
TGTGCCAGCAGGCGGACAGGGAGGACAGATACGCAGTATTTT
CASRRTGRTDTQYF
>TRBV5-1|-|TRBJ2-3|-
TGCGCCAGCAGCTTGGAGGCAGGGACTAGCACAGATACGCAGTATTTT
CASSLEAGTSTDTQYF
>TRBV12-3/TRBV12-4|-|TRBJ2-3|once
TGTGCCAGCAGTCCTAGCAAAGACGGCACAGATACGCAGTATTTT
CASSPSKDGTDTQYF
>TRBV5-6|TRBD2|TRBJ2-2|many
TGTGCCAGCAGCTTGCGTTTACGGTTTCGACTAGCTTTTACCGGGGAGCTGTTTTTT
CASSLRLRFRLAFTGELFF
>TRBV12-3/TRBV12-4|TRBD2|TRBJ2-3|many
TGTGCCAGCAGTCCCTTGAGCGGGAGTATAGATACGCAGTATTTT
CASSPLSGSIDTQYF
>TRBV10-3|TRBD1|TRBJ1-1|many
TGTGCCATCGGACAGGGTACGACTGAAGCTTTCTTT
CAIGQGTTEAFF
>TRBV7-9|-|TRBJ1-1|-
TGTGCCAGCAGCCCGGGGGGTTACACTGAAGCTTTCTTT
CASSPGGYTEAFF
>TRBV4-2|-|TRBJ2-7|-
TGTGCCAGCAGCCAAGATCAGAAAGGGAGGGAGCAGTACTTC
CASSQDQKGREQYF
>TRBV5-1|-|TRBJ2-5|many
TGCGCCAGCAGCCCGAGGACAGATAGGGAGACCCAGTACTTC
CASSPRTDRETQYF
>TRBV28|TRBD1|TRBJ2-7|-
TGTGCCAGTTTCGGGAGGGGACAGGGGACGTACGAGCAGTACTTC
CASFGRGQGTYEQYF
>TRBV12-3/TRBV12-4|TRBD1|TRBJ2-7|many
TGTGCCAGCAGTGGGACAGGGGGCAGCTACGAGCAGTACTTC
CASSGTGGSYEQYF
>TRBV5-1|-|TRBJ1-1|many
TGCGCCAGCAGAATTGACCCGGGACCGTTGAACACTGAAGCTTTCTTT
CASRIDPGPLNTEAFF
>TRBV3-1|-|TRBJ2-7|many
TGTGCCAGCAGCCCCTTATGGGGGTCGAAAAACGAGCAGTACTTC
CASSPLWGSKNEQYF
>TRBV20-1|TRBD2|TRBJ2-7|-
TGCAGTGCTATTCCGGGACTAGCGGTTCTTTGGCAGTACTTC
CSAIPGLAVLWQYF
>TRBV5-1|-|TRBJ2-5|many
TGCGCCAGCAGCTTGGCCCTTTCTTGGGACACCCAAGAGACCCAGTACTTC
CASSLALSWDTQETQYF
>TRBV20-1|-|TRBJ2-5|few
TGCAGTGCCACCAATAGCGGAAGCCAAGAGACCCAGTACTTC
CSATNSGSQETQYF
>TRBV6-1|TRBD1|TRBJ1-1|many
TGTGCCAGCAGCCACATCGGGACAGGGGCTTACACTGAAGCTTTCTTT
CASSHIGTGAYTEAFF
>TRBV5-1|-|TRBJ2-3|many
TGCGCCAGCAGCAGTAGGGGGAGCACAGATACGCAGTATTTT
CASSSRGSTDTQYF
>TRBV5-1|-|TRBJ1-1|few
TGCGCCAGCAGCTCTCAGGGAATGCTAGCTGAAGCTTTCTTT
CASSSQGMLAEAFF
>TRBV6-5|TRBD2|TRBJ2-1|many
TGTGCCAGCAGTTACTCGAGACTAGCGGGAGCCAATGAGCAGTTCTTC
CASSYSRLAGANEQFF
>TRBV12-3/TRBV12-4|-|TRBJ1-6|many
TGTGCCAGCCCCGAAATCGAGAGGGAGGCCCCTAGTTCACCCCTCCACTTT
CASPEIEREAPSSPLHF
>TRBV28|-|TRBJ2-1|many
TGTGCCAGCAGCCCCACCCGTAGGGACGGATCAAACAATGAGCAGTTCTTC
CASSPTRRDGSNNEQFF
>TRBV30|TRBD2|TRBJ2-1|-
TGTGCCTGGAGTGTAGTAGGGTGGTCTAGCGGGAATGAGCAGTTCTTC
CAWSVVGWSSGNEQFF
>TRBV29-1|-|TRBJ1-3|many
TGCAGCGTTGCAAGCTCTGGAAACACCATATATTTT
CSVASSGNTIYF
>TRBV5-1|-|TRBJ1-1|many
TGCGCCAGCAGCCATGGGGGGGGTGCTGAAGCTTTCTTT
CASSHGGGAEAFF
>TRBV7-2|-|TRBJ2-7|many
TGTGCCAGCAGCCATCAACTACAGGGCTCCTACGAGCAGTACTTC
CASSHQLQGSYEQYF
>TRBV20-1|-|TRBJ2-3|many
TGCAGTGGAGGCAACAGGGCAGCAGATACGCAGTATTTT
CSGGNRAADTQYF